Listed below are T cell receptor beta chains from one sample, sequenced in a study of cytomegalovirus exposure and HLA in healthy donors. This table comes from immunoSEQ multiplex PCR, and its TCRdb copy is limited to in-frame clones, with some not included. This table holds about 160,000 clones, less than 90% found once. The sequenced sample was PBMCs. The receptor source for this set is a man aged 50 or older in good health and CMV-seropositive. The CDR3 runs from the conserved cysteine through the conserved F or W.

v_gene,len,j_gene,CDR3aa
TRBV10-3,13,TRBJ1-1,CARRQEMNTEAFF
TRBV7-6,14,TRBJ2-3,CASSPGTSADTQYF
TRBV20-1,11,TRBJ1-3,CSAEIGNTIYF
TRBV6-6,12,TRBJ1-2,CANRERDYGYTF
TRBV6-6,14,TRBJ1-1,CASSTTGRNTEAFF
TRBV7-3,15,TRBJ2-1,CASSYSAGIHNEQFF
TRBV6-5,15,TRBJ1-6,CASTAQGPGNSPLHF
TRBV5-4,15,TRBJ2-7,CASSNRQGALNEQYF
TRBV10-3,13,TRBJ1-3,CAVQTGVGNTIYF
TRBV5-1,15,TRBJ2-7,CASSWGSSGSYEQYF
TRBV19,11,TRBJ1-1,CASSMTFRAFF
TRBV28,15,TRBJ1-6,CASSLGDRANSPLHF
TRBV4-1,21,TRBJ1-3,CASSQVSFWGQDHHPGNTIYF
TRBV9,14,TRBJ1-2,CASSVESQGHGYTF
TRBV5-1,15,TRBJ2-1,CASSSSTSGVGEQFF
TRBV21-1,12,TRBJ2-7,CAPRDRAYEQYF
TRBV7-7,14,TRBJ2-1,CASSFSPVLGEQFF
TRBV19,13,TRBJ1-4,CASGGGGNEKLFF
TRBV5-1,17,TRBJ2-2,CASSAPLAGGDTGELFF
TRBV10-2,13,TRBJ1-5,CASSEPGNQPQHF
TRBV7-2,14,TRBJ1-2,CASSFNRGFYGYTF
TRBV9,12,TRBJ2-2,CASSVKYGELFF
TRBV7-9,16,TRBJ2-7,CASSLGAGGRACEQYF
TRBV18,15,TRBJ2-7,CASSPPGGAAYEQYF